The 29 T cell receptor beta chains below were found in one sample sequenced in a study of blood T cell repertoires in COVID-19. Sequencing used immunoSEQ multiplex PCR; TCRdb keeps in-frame clones, though not all of them. The data show 95,000 to 100,000 clones, 85% seen once. The sequenced material came from peripheral blood. Receptors were obtained from an older woman with active or convalescent COVID-19.

The chain links TRBV24-1 to TRBJ1-2; D may be TRBD1 (6 bases). The V gene's germline CDR1 is KGHDR and CDR2 SFDVKD. V was cut by 1 base and J by 6 bases, with 14 bases left in between. The CDR3 totals 15 residues. Written as DNA, the CDR3 is TGTGCCACCAGTGATTTAGGGCAGGGGCGAGATGGCTACACCTTC. Translated: CATSDLGQGRDGYTF.

The chain has TRBV6-5 and TRBJ2-2; 8 bases align to TRBD1. The CDR3 sequence is 15 residues long. Germline-derived CDR1 and CDR2 are MNHEY and SVGAGI. Trimming took 2 bases from V and 1 from J; bases not matched to a gene: 0. CDR3 DNA: TGTGCCAGCAGTTACGGGACAGGGAACACCGGGGAGCTGTTTTTT. Translating gives CASSYGTGNTGELFF.

The genes are TRBV5-3 and TRBJ2-7, with a possible D match to TRBD1 (5 bases). TRBV5-3 is labeled an ORF, and its function is uncertain. Trimming removed 3 bases from V and 0 bases from J, with 10 bases in between. This CDR3 region has 14 residues. CDR3 nucleotide sequence: TGTGCCAGAAGCTGCAGGGCATTCTCCTACGAGCAGTACTTC. Residues: CARSCRAFSYEQYF.

This clone appeared once. The rearrangement uses TRBV5-1 and TRBJ2-3; no reliable D call. Trimming took 4 bases from V and 4 from J, leaving 7 bases between them. This CDR3 is built from 12 residues. Germline CDR1 is SGHRS and CDR2 is YFSETQ. As DNA, the CDR3 is TGCGCCAGCAGCACGGGTCCAGATACGCAGTATTTT. It yields the protein CASSTGPDTQYF.

The chain uses TRBV12-3 or TRBV12-4 and TRBJ2-2; D possibly corresponds to TRBD1 (5 bases). Trimming shortened V by 6 bases and J by 1 base, and 6 bases separated the two germline ends. The CDR3 runs 13 residues. CDR3 sequence (DNA): TGTGCCAGCAGCGGACAGAACACCGGGGAGCTGTTTTTT. This sequence encodes CASSGQNTGELFF.

The chain couples TRBV6-5 to TRBJ2-7, with 8 nucleotides matching TRBD2. Losses at the gene ends were 10 bases for V and 3 bases for J; bases not matched to a gene: 11. CDR1 is MNHEY, CDR2 SVGAGI, per germline. The CDR3 is 14 residues long. CDR3 amino acids: CATIHIGGVYEQYF. CDR3 in DNA: TGTGCCACCATTCATATCGGGGGGGTCTACGAGCAGTACTTC.

CDR3 DNA: TGCGCCAGTCAGCCGGACAGAGCCTACAATGAGCAGTTCTTC. Its protein is CASQPDRAYNEQFF. V usage is TRBV5-1 and J usage is TRBJ2-1, with D possibly being TRBD1 (6 bases). The CDR3 consists of 14 residues. Germline V gives CDR1 SGHRS, CDR2 YFSETQ. Trimming took off 8 bases at V and 2 bases at J, with 14 bases between the two ends.

The chain is built from TRBV28 and TRBJ2-2, with 8 bases matching TRBD1. Germline V gives CDR1 MDHEN, CDR2 SYDVKM. With 4 bases clipped from V and 5 bases from J, the junction kept 6 bases outside the gene matches. The CDR3 has 15 amino acids. As DNA, the CDR3 is TGTGCCAGCAGTTCGCAGGGGGCAGGAACCGGGGAGCTGTTTTTT. Encoded protein: CASSSQGAGTGELFF.

A few counts support this clone. The chain uses TRBV19 and TRBJ1-2, with TRBD1 matching over 8 bases. With 5 bases clipped from V and 2 bases from J, the junction kept 7 bases outside the gene matches. Germline CDR1 is LNHDA and CDR2 is SQIVND (reference sequence). The CDR3 is 15 residues long. Here the CDR3 DNA reads TGTGCCAGTAGTGTCATCGCAGGGGGCAACTATGGCTACACCTTC. This gives the protein CASSVIAGGNYGYTF. The whole variable domain, remainder taken from reference TRBV19 and TRBJ1-2, is DGGITQSPKYLFRKEGQNVTLSCEQNLNHDAMYWYRQDPGQGLRLIYYSQIVNDFQKGDIAEGYSVSREKKESFPLTVTSAQKNPTAFYLCASSVIAGGNYGYTFGSGTRLTVV.

The rearrangement joins TRBV21-1 to TRBJ1-2; the D call of TRBD1 is as the table states it, not checked on the DNA. TRBV21-1 is an annotated pseudogene. The CDR3 has 15 amino acids. The CDR3 coding sequence is TGTGCCAGCAGCAACCTGCAGGGGGACAACTATGGCTACACCTTC. It specifies CASSNLQGDNYGYTF.

The chain carries TRBV5-1 and TRBJ2-3; TRBD1 matches 10 bases. Per germline, CDR1 SGHRS and CDR2 YFSETQ. The V and J ends lost 5 bases and 6 bases, in that order; junction bases with no gene match: 6. The length of the CDR3 is 14 residues. The DNA for the CDR3 is TGCGCCAGCAGGGCGACAGGGGGCATTGATACGCAGTATTTT. It codes for CASRATGGIDTQYF.

The chain combines TRBV6-5 with TRBJ2-1; 8 bases are shared with TRBD2. Trimming at V came to 6 bases and at J to 7 bases, leaving 11 bases not matched to a gene. CDR1 is MNHEY, CDR2 SVGAGI, per germline. The CDR3 loop spans 15 amino acids. CDR3: CASSPARAGANEQFF. The CDR3 bases are TGTGCCAGCAGCCCAGCACGAGCGGGGGCAAATGAGCAGTTCTTC.

The chain carries TRBV20-1 and TRBJ2-2; TRBD1 matches 9 bases. CDR3 length: 16 residues. The germline CDR1 and CDR2 sequences are DFQATT and SNEGSKA (reference sequence). The V gene end was trimmed by 3 bases and the J gene end by 6 bases; junction bases not matched to a gene: 11. CDR3 coding DNA: TGCAGTGCTAGTATTCCGGGACAGGGTCCCTCCGGGGAGCTGTTTTTT. Protein: CSASIPGQGPSGELFF.

The chain combines TRBV15 with TRBJ2-5; no definite D call. Germline assignment: CDR1 LNHNV and CDR2 YYDKDF (reference sequence). The V and J ends lost 7 bases and 5 bases respectively, with 17 bases between them. There are 14 residues in the CDR3. This CDR3 is CATKFSHAGETQYF. CDR3 DNA sequence: TGTGCCACCAAGTTTTCGCACGCTGGCGAGACCCAGTACTTC.

This clone was detected a few times. The chain joins TRBV6-6 to TRBJ1-5, with no clear D. This CDR3 is 15 amino acids long. V was clipped by 10 bases and J by 0 bases, with 16 bases between them. CDR1 is MNHNY and CDR2 is SVGAGI in the germline V gene (reference sequence). The CDR3 DNA is TGTGCCACCCAACCGGGGTCATATAGCAATCAGCCCCAGCATTTT. Translated, it gives CATQPGSYSNQPQHF.

The genes are TRBV20-1 and TRBJ2-2; D perhaps matches TRBD1 (5 bases). CDR3 length equals 14 residues. V was clipped by 3 bases and J by 8 bases, with 16 bases between them. Germline V gives CDR1 DFQATT, CDR2 SNEGSKA (reference sequence). CDR3 region: CSASSGHLWGELFF. Here the CDR3 DNA reads TGCAGTGCTAGTTCAGGACACCTATGGGGGGAGCTGTTTTTT.

The chain combines TRBV2 with TRBJ1-5; the match to TRBD1 covers 8 bases. Germline CDR1 SNHLY, CDR2 FYNNEI. J lost 2 bases, V lost 1 base, and 7 bases had no gene match. The CDR3 is 17 amino acids. The DNA for the CDR3 is TGTGCCAGCAGTGAAGGAAGAGGACAGGGTCGCAATCAGCCCCAGCATTTT. As protein: CASSEGRGQGRNQPQHF.

This rearrangement joins TRBV5-1 to TRBJ2-3; 8 positions match TRBD2. Trimming took 3 bases from V and 4 from J; bases not matched to a gene: 1. The CDR3 consists of 13 residues. Germline CDR1 is SGHRS and CDR2 is YFSETQ. The CDR3 bases are TGCGCCAGCAGCTCGACTAGCGCAGATACGCAGTATTTT. Translation: CASSSTSADTQYF.

The chain uses TRBV7-8 and TRBJ2-2, with 11 bases aligning to TRBD2. Per the germline V gene, CDR1 is SGHVS and CDR2 is FQNEAQ. CDR3 length equals 16 residues. The ends lost 5 bases at V and 3 bases at J; junction bases unmatched: 5. The CDR3 spells CASSQQTSGDTGELFF. CDR3 DNA sequence: TGTGCCAGCAGCCAACAGACTAGCGGGGACACCGGGGAGCTGTTTTTT.

This chain connects TRBV6-5 to TRBJ1-1, with a tentative D call TRBD1 (5 bases). The V and J ends lost 6 bases and 6 bases respectively, with 14 bases between them. CDR3 length: 13 amino acids. Looked up from germline, CDR1 is MNHEY and CDR2 is SVGAGI. CDR3 loop: CASSRRERAEAFF. DNA of the CDR3: TGTGCCAGCAGCCGCAGGGAAAGAGCTGAAGCTTTCTTT.

This chain connects TRBV2 to TRBJ2-3; D gene uncertain. V lost 0 bases and J 10 bases, leaving 17 bases between the germline ends. There are 15 residues in the CDR3. The germline V gene has CDR1 SNHLY and CDR2 FYNNEI. CDR3 protein: CASSEALLWSGAQYF. CDR3 bases: TGTGCCAGCAGTGAAGCGCTTCTTTGGTCCGGTGCGCAGTATTTT.

This clone was observed once. The chain employs TRBV4-1 and TRBJ2-1; tentatively, D is TRBD1 (5 bases). Per germline, CDR1 MGHRA and CDR2 YSYEKL. The CDR3 sequence is 13 residues long. V shed 0 bases and J shed 15 bases, with 15 bases lying between them. CDR3 in amino acids: CASSQEGLLGRFF. The CDR3 DNA follows: TGCGCCAGCAGCCAAGAGGGGCTCCTTGGCAGGTTCTTC.

The V gene is TRBV5-1, the J gene TRBJ1-2; TRBD1 matches at 7 bases. The CDR3 has 13 amino acids. Unmatched junction bases numbered 1, after V lost 3 bases and J lost 2 bases. Germline V gives CDR1 SGHRS, CDR2 YFSETQ. The CDR3, as DNA: TGCGCCAGCAGCTCGACAGGGAACTATGGCTACACCTTC. Translation gives CASSSTGNYGYTF.

The V and J genes are TRBV28 and TRBJ1-1, with 7 bases lining up with TRBD1. The CDR3 is 15 residues long. J gave up 1 base and V 6 bases, and 8 bases lay outside the gene matches. Germline values: CDR1 MDHEN, CDR2 SYDVKM. The CDR3 nucleotides read TGTGCCAGCAGGCGGACAGGTGACTCGAACACTGAAGCTTTCTTT. Its protein is CASRRTGDSNTEAFF.

The chain links TRBV24-1 to TRBJ1-1, with 9 bases that match TRBD1. Per germline, CDR1 KGHDR and CDR2 SFDVKD. The CDR3 extends over 14 amino acids. The J segment lost 1 base and the V segment lost 9 bases, leaving 5 bases of the junction unmatched. The CDR3 loop is CATPWDRENTEAFF. The DNA of the CDR3 is TGTGCCACCCCCTGGGACAGGGAGAACACTGAAGCTTTCTTT.

This clone appeared a single time. This chain uses TRBV24-1 with TRBJ2-2; D might be TRBD1 (6 bases). V gave up 4 bases and J gave up 7 bases, with 12 bases separating them. There are 14 residues in the CDR3. The germline V gene has CDR1 KGHDR and CDR2 SFDVKD. CDR3 residues: CATSDTGFGGELFF. Here the CDR3 DNA reads TGTGCCACCAGTGACACAGGGTTCGGCGGGGAGCTGTTTTTT.

This chain joins TRBV4-1 and TRBJ2-5, with 7 bases identical to TRBD1. J gave up 4 bases and V 8 bases, and 13 bases lay outside the gene matches. Germline lookup yields CDR1 MGHRA and CDR2 YSYEKL. This CDR3 is built from 15 residues. The CDR3 coding sequence is TGCGCCAGCCGACCCTGGACAGGAGGCCCAGAGACCCAGTACTTC. Amino acids: CASRPWTGGPETQYF.

This chain links TRBV5-1 with TRBJ2-3, with 9 bases fitting TRBD2. CDR1 and CDR2 (germline): SGHRS, YFSETQ. V shed 2 bases, J shed 2 bases, and the junction held 12 bases outside the gene matches. CDR3 length: 18 amino acids. CDR3 nucleotides: TGCGCCAGCAGCTTCTTGCAGCTTATGGGACTAGCCACAGATACGCAGTATTTT. Residues: CASSFLQLMGLATDTQYF.

This clone showed up just once. The chain recombines TRBV18 with TRBJ1-5, with 12 bases that match TRBD1. J was trimmed by 6 bases and V by 0 bases; bases with no gene match: 3. This CDR3 has 16 amino acids. Germline CDR1 is KGHSH and CDR2 is LQKENI. The CDR3 spells CASSPPGTGGSQPQHF. DNA for the CDR3: TGTGCCAGCTCACCACCTGGGACAGGGGGCAGTCAGCCCCAGCATTTT. Drawing the rest from reference TRBV18 and TRBJ1-5, the complete variable domain is NAGVMQNPRHLVRRRGQEARLRCSPMKGHSHVYWYRQLPEEGLKFMVYLQKENIIDESGMPKERFSAEFPKEGPSILRIQQVVRGDSAAYFCASSPPGTGGSQPQHFGDGTRLSIL.